This TCR beta chain originates from a study of blood T cell repertoires in COVID-19. Study at large: The study drew acute and convalescent COVID-19 samples from the United States, Italy and Spain. PBMCs, B-cell-depleted T cells, or T cells provided the cDNA or gDNA that made up the material.

Original handling: Cell counts per sample came from amplifying reference gene primers. Sequenced by immunoSEQ multiplex PCR; TCRdb stores in-frame clones only, minus some. The D gene and trimming were derived from the DNA, and the V and J assignments and clone size from that table. There are 150,000 to 200,000 clones in the sample; roughly 91% occur only once, and less than 5.5% lies in the top ten. Germline V gene data show CDR1 as MNHEY and CDR2 as SMNVEV (reference sequence). The CDR3 totals 13 residues. V lost 0 bases and J lost 10, with 10 bases in between. The sequencing input was peripheral blood. The TCR originated in a human donor in a cohort sampled during active COVID-19. This chain connects TRBV27 to TRBJ2-4; no reliable D call. The CDR3 is CASSLSPGSIQYF. The CDR3 nucleotides read TGTGCCAGCAGTTTATCTCCAGGATCGATTCAGTACTTC.